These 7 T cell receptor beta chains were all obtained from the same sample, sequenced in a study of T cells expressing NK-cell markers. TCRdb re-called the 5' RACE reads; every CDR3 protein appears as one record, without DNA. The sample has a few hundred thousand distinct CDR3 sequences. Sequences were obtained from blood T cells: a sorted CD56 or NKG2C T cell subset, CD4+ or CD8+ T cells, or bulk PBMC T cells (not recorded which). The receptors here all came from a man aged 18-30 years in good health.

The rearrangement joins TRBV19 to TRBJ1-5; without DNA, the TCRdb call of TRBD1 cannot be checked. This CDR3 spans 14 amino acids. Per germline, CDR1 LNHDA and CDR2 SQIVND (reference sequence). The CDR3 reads CASKMGPSNQPQHF. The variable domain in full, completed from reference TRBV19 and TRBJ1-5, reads DGGITQSPKYLFRKEGQNVTLSCEQNLNHDAMYWYRQDPGQGLRLIYYSQIVNDFQKGDIAEGYSVSREKKESFPLTVTSAQKNPTAFYLCASKMGPSNQPQHFGDGTRLSIL.

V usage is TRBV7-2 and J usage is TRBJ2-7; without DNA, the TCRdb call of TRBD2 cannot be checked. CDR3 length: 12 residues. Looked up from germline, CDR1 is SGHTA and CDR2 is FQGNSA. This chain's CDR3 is CASRRRVGEQYF.

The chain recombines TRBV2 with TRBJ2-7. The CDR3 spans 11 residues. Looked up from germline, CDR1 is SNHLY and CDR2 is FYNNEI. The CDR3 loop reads CATTAVYEQYF.

The CDR3 is CATESLGQGNTGELFF. This sequence joins TRBV24-1 and TRBJ2-2; TCRdb's D call, TRBD1, is unchecked because there is no DNA. The CDR3 covers 16 residues. The V gene's germline CDR1 is KGHDR and CDR2 SFDVKD.

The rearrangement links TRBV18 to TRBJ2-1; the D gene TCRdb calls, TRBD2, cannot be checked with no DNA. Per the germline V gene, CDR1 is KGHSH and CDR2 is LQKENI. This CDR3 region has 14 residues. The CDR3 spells CASSPGPFYNEQFF.

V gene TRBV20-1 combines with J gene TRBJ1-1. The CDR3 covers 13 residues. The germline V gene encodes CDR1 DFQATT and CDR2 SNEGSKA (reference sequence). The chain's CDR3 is CSALTTADTEAFF.

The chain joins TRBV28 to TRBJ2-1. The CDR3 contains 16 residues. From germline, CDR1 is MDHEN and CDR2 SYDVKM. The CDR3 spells CASSSDDLRYRNEQFF.